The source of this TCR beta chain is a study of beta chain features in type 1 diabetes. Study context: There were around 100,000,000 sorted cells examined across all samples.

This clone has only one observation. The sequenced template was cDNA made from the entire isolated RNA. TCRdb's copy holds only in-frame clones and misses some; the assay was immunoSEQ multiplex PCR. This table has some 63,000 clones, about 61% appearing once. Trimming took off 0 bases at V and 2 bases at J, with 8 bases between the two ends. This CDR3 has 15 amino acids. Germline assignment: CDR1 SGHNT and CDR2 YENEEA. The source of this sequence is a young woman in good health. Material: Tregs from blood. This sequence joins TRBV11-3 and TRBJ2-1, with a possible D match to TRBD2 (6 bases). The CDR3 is CASSLDLAAYNEQFF. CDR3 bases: TGTGCCAGCAGCTTAGATTTAGCGGCCTACAATGAGCAGTTCTTC.